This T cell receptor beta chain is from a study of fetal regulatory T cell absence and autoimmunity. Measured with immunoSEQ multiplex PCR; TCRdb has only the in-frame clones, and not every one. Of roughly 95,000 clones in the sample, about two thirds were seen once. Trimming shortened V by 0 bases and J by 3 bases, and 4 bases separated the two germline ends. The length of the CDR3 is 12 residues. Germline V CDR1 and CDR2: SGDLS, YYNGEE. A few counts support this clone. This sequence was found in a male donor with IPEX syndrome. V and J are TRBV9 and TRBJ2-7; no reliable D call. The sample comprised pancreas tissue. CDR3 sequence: CASSVEGYEQYF. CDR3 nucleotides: TGTGCCAGCAGCGTAGAAGGCTACGAGCAGTACTTC.